This TCR beta chain is from a study of T cells after yellow fever vaccination. Across the whole study: Preparation of fractions with low cell numbers was performed using SMART-Seq v4 Ultra Low Input.

V shed 3 bases and J shed 2 bases, with 10 bases lying between them. Germline V gene lookup returns CDR1 SGHRS and CDR2 YFSETQ. This CDR3 has 14 residues. TCRdb reprocessed the 5' RACE reads via MiXCR and lists one record per CDR3 protein. The sample has 550,000 or so distinct CDR3 sequences, about 19% seen once. This clonotype was seen only a few times. The chain employs TRBV5-1 and TRBJ2-3, with D possibly TRBD2 on 5 matching bases. This clonotype originated in a man aged 30 to 45 who received the YFV17D yellow fever vaccine. Sequencing used PBMCs, obtained 15 days after the yellow fever booster vaccination. The CDR3 loop is CASSSGIYTDTQYF. CDR3 nucleotides: TGCGCCAGCAGCTCGGGGATATACACAGATACGCAGTATTTT.